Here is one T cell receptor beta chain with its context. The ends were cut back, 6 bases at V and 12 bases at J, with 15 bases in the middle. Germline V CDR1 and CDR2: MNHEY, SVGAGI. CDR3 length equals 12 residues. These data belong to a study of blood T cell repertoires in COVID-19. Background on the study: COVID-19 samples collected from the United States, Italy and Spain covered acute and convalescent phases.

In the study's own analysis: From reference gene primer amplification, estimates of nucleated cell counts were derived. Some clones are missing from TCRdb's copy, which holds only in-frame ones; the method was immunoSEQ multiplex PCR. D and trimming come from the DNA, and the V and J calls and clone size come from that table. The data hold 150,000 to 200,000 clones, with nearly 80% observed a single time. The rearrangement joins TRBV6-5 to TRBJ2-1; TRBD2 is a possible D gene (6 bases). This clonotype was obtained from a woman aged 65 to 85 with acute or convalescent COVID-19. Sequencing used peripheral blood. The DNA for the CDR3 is TGTGCCAGCAGCACGGACTATTCGGGGCAGTTCTTC. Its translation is CASSTDYSGQFF.